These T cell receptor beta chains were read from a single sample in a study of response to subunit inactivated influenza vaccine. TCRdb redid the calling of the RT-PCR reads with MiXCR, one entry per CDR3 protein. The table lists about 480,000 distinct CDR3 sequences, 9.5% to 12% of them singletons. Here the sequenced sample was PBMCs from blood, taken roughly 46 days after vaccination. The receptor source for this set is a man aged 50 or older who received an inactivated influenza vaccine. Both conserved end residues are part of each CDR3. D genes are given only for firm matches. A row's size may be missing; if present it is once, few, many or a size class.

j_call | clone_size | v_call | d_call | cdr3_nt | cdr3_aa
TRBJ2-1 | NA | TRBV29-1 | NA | TGCAGCGTTGAAGATCACGGGGTCAATGGTGAGCAGTTCTTC | CSVEDHGVNGEQFF
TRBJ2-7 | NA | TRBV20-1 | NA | TGCAGTGCAAACAGGGAGTGGGGCGAGCAGTACTTC | CSANREWGEQYF
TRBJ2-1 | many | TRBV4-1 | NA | TGCGCCAGCAGCCAACTTAGGGCCGAAAGCCCCTACAATGAGCAGTTCTTC | CASSQLRAESPYNEQFF
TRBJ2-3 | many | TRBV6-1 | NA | TGTGCCAGCAGTCTCCGAGGGACTGGAGGGACGCAGTATTTT | CASSLRGTGGTQYF
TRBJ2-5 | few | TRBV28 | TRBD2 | TGTGCCAGCAGTCCGCCCGGGAGGGAAGAGACCCAGTACTTC | CASSPPGREETQYF
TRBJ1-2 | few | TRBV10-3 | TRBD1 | TGTGCCATCAGTGAGTCGATGGGACAGGGTAGGAGAGGCTACACCTTC | CAISESMGQGRRGYTF
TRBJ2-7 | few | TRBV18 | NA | TGTGCCAGCTCACCAGAGTTGGGTGGGGAGCAGTACTTC | CASSPELGGEQYF
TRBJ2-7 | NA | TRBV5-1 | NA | TGCGCCAGCAGCTTGTTCCAGGGGAAGACCTACGAGCAGTACTTC | CASSLFQGKTYEQYF
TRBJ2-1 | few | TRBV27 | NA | TGTGCCAGCAAGGGGGAGGCTAGCGGTTTTTCCTACAATGAGCAGTTCTTC | CASKGEASGFSYNEQFF
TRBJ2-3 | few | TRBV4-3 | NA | TGCGCCAGCAGCCAAGGGGCTAGATACACAGATACGCAGTATTTT | CASSQGARYTDTQYF
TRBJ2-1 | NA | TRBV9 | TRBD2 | TGTGCCAGCAGCGTAGGCAGCGGGGATTACAATGAGCAGTTCTTC | CASSVGSGDYNEQFF
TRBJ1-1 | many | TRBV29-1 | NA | TGCAGCGTTCAAGTGGACACTGAAGCTTTCTTT | CSVQVDTEAFF
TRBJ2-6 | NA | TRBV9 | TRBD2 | TGTGCCAGCAGCCCTACGGGGGGAAACTCTGGGGCCAACGTCCTGACTTTC | CASSPTGGNSGANVLTF
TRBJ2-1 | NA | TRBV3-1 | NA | TGTGCCAGCAGCCAAGTCGGACTACGGTCCTACAATGAGCAGTTCTTC | CASSQVGLRSYNEQFF
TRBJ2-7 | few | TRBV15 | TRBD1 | TGTGCCACCAGCAGAATACGGACAGGGGAAACTACCTACGAGCAGTACTTC | CATSRIRTGETTYEQYF
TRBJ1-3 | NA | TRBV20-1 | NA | TGCAGTGCCCCAAAGGGACCCAAGGCTGGAAACACCATATATTTT | CSAPKGPKAGNTIYF
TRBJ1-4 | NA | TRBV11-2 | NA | TGTGCCAGCAGCGAGTCAACTAATGAAAAACTGTTTTTT | CASSESTNEKLFF
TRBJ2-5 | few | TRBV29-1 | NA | TGCAGCGGCCTGGGCCTAAAAGAGACCCAGTACTTC | CSGLGLKETQYF
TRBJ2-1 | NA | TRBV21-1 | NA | TGTGCCAGCAGCAAAGCGAAGCGGAGGAGCTCCTACAATGAGCAGTTCTTC | CASSKAKRRSSYNEQFF
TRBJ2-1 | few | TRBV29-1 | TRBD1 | TGCAGCGTTGAAGATCCGGGACAGCCTTACAATGAGCAGTTCTTC | CSVEDPGQPYNEQFF
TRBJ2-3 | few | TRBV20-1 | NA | TGCAGTGCGCCTGGGACACTAAGCACAGATACGCAGTATTTT | CSAPGTLSTDTQYF
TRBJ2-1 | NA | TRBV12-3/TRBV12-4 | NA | TGTGCCAGCAGTACCACCAGGAGCTCCTACAATGAGCAGTTCTTC | CASSTTRSSYNEQFF
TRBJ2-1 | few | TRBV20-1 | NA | TGCAGTGCTAGAGATAACACCCTCTCCTACAATGAGCAGTTCTTC | CSARDNTLSYNEQFF
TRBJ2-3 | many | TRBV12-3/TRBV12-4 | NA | TGTGCCAGCAGTTGGGGGGATACAGATACGCAGTATTTT | CASSWGDTDTQYF
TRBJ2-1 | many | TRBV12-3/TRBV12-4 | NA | TGTGCCAGCAGTCCCGCGGGACAGCCATCCCATGAGCAGTTCTTC | CASSPAGQPSHEQFF
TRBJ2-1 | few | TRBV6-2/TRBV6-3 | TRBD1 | TGTGCCAGCAGAGAGGACAGGCCATTTAATGAGCAGTTCTTC | CASREDRPFNEQFF
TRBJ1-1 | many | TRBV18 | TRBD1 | TGTGCCAGCTCACCACTCAGGGGGGGAGCTGAAGCTTTCTTT | CASSPLRGGAEAFF
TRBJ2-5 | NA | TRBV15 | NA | TGTGCCACCAGCAGAGAATTCTTCTCGGCGGGAATGGGGAAAGAGACCCAGTACTTC | CATSREFFSAGMGKETQYF
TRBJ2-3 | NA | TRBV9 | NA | TGTGCCAGCAGCTTAGAGCCCCTTAGCACAGATACGCAGTATTTT | CASSLEPLSTDTQYF
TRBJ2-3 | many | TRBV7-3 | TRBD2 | TGTGCCAGCAGTAGATGGGGACTAGCGGGAGGTCCCACAGATACGCAGTATTTT | CASSRWGLAGGPTDTQYF
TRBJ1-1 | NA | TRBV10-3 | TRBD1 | TGTGCCACCGGACAGGGATTGAACACTGAAGCTTTCTTT | CATGQGLNTEAFF
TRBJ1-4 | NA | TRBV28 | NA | TGTGCCAGCCGTGTCCGGGACATCGAAAAACTGTTTTTT | CASRVRDIEKLFF
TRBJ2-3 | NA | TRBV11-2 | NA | TGTGCCAGCAGCTCATCTCAGAGAGATACGCAGTATTTT | CASSSSQRDTQYF
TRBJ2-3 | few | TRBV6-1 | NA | TGTGCCAGCCAAGGTCAGGGAGGACCCACAGATACGCAGTATTTT | CASQGQGGPTDTQYF
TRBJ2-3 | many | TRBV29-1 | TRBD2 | TGCAGCGTTCGGGAGGCCTCTAGCACAGATACGCAGTATTTT | CSVREASSTDTQYF
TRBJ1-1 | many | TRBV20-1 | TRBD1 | TGCAGTGCTAATCGGGACAGGGGGAGTATAGTATACACTGAAGCTTTCTTT | CSANRDRGSIVYTEAFF
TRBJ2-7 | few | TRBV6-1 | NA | TGTGCCAGCAGCCGACTTCTGGGGGACGAGCAGTACTTC | CASSRLLGDEQYF
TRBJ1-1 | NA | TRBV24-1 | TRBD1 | TGTGCCACCAGTGATTTAGGGCAGGGGGACACTGAAGCTTTCTTT | CATSDLGQGDTEAFF
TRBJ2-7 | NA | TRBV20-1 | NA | TGCAGAGCCAATCCAGGGGCCGAGCAGTACTTC | CRANPGAEQYF
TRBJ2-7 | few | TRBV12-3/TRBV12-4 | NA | TGTGCCAGCAGCCGCGGGACGACGAACCACGAGCAGTACTTC | CASSRGTTNHEQYF
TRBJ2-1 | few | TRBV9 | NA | TGTGCCAGCAGCGTAGACGAAATGGGCTGGGCCATTGAGCAGTTCTTC | CASSVDEMGWAIEQFF
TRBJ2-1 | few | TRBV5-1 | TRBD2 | TGCGCCAGCAGCACCGGGACTAGCGGGGTATACAATGAGCAGTTCTTC | CASSTGTSGVYNEQFF
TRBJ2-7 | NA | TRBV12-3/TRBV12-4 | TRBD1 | TGTGCCAGCAGTTTAAAGGGGACAGGCTTATATACCTACGAGCAGTACTTC | CASSLKGTGLYTYEQYF
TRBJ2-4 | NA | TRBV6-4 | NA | TGTGCCAGCAGGACCTGGCGCGACATTCAGTACTTC | CASRTWRDIQYF
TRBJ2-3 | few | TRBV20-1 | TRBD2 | TGCAGTGCCTGGACTAGCGGGAGGGCCTCAGATACGCAGTATTTT | CSAWTSGRASDTQYF
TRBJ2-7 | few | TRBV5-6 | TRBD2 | TGTGCCAGCAGCTTCAGTCGGGGCGGGAGCGTGTACTTC | CASSFSRGGSVYF
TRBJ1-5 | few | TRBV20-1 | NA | TGCAGTGCGATCCGGGCCACCGATCAGCCCCAGCATTTT | CSAIRATDQPQHF
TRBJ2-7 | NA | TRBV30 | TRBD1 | TGTGCCTGGAGTGGCAAAAGGGACAGGGATCCGTACGAGCAGTACTTC | CAWSGKRDRDPYEQYF
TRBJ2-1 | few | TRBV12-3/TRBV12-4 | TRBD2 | TGTGCCAGCAGTAAGAGCGGGGGGGCAGGCAATGAGCAGTTCTTC | CASSKSGGAGNEQFF
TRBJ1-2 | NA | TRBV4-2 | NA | TGTGCCAGCAGCCAAGGGATCAACTATGGCTACACCTTC | CASSQGINYGYTF
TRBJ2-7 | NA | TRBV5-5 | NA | TGTGCCAGCAGCTTGGGACGGATCTCCTACGAGCAGTACTTC | CASSLGRISYEQYF
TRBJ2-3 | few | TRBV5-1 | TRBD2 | TGCGCCAGCAGCTTGGGACTAGCCCCCGCCAGAGGCACAGATACGCAGTATTTT | CASSLGLAPARGTDTQYF
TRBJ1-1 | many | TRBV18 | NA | TGTGCCAGCTCACCCCTCCTGAGGCGGTCAATGAACACTGAAGCTTTCTTT | CASSPLLRRSMNTEAFF
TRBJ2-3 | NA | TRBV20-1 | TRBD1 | TGCAGTGACACGCCCGTCCGGGACAGGGGGGGAGATACGCAGTATTTT | CSDTPVRDRGGDTQYF
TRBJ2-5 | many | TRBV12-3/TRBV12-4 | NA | TGTGCCAGCAGTTTAGCGGGGGACAAAGAGACCCAGTACTTC | CASSLAGDKETQYF
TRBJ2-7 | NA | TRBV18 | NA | TGTGCCAGCTCACCAATGGGGGCGCGTAACGAGCAGTACTTC | CASSPMGARNEQYF
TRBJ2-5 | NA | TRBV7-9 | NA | TGTGCCAGCAGCTCTTATTCAGGTGCCGTTCGCCAAGAGACCCAGTACTTC | CASSSYSGAVRQETQYF
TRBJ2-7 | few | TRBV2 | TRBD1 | TGTGCCAGCAGAGGGACAGGGGGGTTGTACGAGCAGTACTTC | CASRGTGGLYEQYF